The present TCR beta chain was sequenced within a study of PD-L1 blockade in urothelial cancer. Study outcomes and limitations: Pretreatment TCR clonality in blood, when below the median, was predictive of better survival.

Of note for this clone: Its specificity is unknown.

Using immunoSEQ multiplex PCR, the repertoire was profiled, and TCRdb retains in-frame clones only, with some absent. Here the sample spans 100,000 to 150,000 clones, around 86% being singletons. Sample time point: peripheral blood 6 weeks after treatment start. Urothelial carcinoma, locally advanced or metastatic, affected the patients. The sequence derives from a man aged 50-59 years with urothelial cancer. This specimen consisted of PBMCs, obtained around atezolizumab (anti-PD-L1) treatment.

This CDR3 is CASSFDKETQYF. The CDR3 DNA reads as TGTGCCAGCAGTTTTGACAAAGAGACCCAGTACTTC. V and J are TRBV28 and TRBJ2-5; D remains ambiguous. CDR1 is MDHEN and CDR2 is SYDVKM in the germline V gene. This CDR3 is built from 12 residues. Trimming left V 3 bases short and J 3 bases short, with 5 bases between.